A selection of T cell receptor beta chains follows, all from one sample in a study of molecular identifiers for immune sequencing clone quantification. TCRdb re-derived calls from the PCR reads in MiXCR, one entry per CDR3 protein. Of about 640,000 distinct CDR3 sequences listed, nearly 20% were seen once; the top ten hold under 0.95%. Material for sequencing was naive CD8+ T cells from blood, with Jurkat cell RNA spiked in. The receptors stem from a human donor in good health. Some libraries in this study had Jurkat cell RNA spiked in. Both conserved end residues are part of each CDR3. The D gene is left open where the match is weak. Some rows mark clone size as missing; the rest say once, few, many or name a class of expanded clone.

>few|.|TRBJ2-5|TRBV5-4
CASSFEGGGETQYF
TGTGCCAGCAGCTTTGAGGGGGGGGGGGAGACCCAGTACTTC
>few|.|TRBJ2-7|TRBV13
CASSLRGVGYEQYF
TGTGCCAGCAGCTTAAGGGGGGTAGGCTACGAGCAGTACTTC
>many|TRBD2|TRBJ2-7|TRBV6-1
CASSAVAGSYEQYF
TGTGCCAGCAGTGCCGTAGCGGGGTCCTACGAGCAGTACTTC
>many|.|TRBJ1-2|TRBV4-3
CASSPAVAEVNYGYTF
TGCGCCAGCAGCCCGGCCGTGGCGGAAGTTAACTATGGCTACACCTTC
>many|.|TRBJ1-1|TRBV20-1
CSARDLQGLGTEAFF
TGCAGTGCTAGAGATTTGCAGGGGCTGGGCACTGAAGCTTTCTTT
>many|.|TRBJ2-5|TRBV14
CASSHSGVETQYF
TGTGCCAGCAGCCACAGTGGGGTTGAGACCCAGTACTTC
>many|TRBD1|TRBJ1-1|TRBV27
CASSLSRQGTEAFF
TGTGCCAGCAGCTTAAGCCGACAGGGAACTGAAGCTTTCTTT
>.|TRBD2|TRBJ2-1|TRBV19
CASSALLGLENNEQFF
TGTGCCAGTAGTGCCCTATTGGGACTAGAGAACAATGAGCAGTTCTTC
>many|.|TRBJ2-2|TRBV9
CASSVELSDGELFF
TGTGCCAGCAGCGTAGAGCTCTCGGACGGGGAGCTGTTTTTT
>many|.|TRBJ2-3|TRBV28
CASNLNTDTQYF
TGTGCCAGCAACCTAAACACAGATACGCAGTATTTT
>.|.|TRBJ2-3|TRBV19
CASSIQGAPSTDTQYF
TGTGCCAGTAGTATACAGGGAGCACCTAGCACAGATACGCAGTATTTT
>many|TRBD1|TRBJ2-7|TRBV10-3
CAIRRDRDYEQYF
TGTGCCATCAGACGGGACAGGGACTACGAGCAGTACTTC
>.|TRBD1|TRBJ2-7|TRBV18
CASSLAQGDWEQYF
TGTGCCAGCTCACTAGCGCAGGGGGATTGGGAGCAGTACTTC
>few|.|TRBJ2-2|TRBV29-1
CSVELGVSNTGELFF
TGCAGCGTGGAATTGGGGGTCTCGAACACCGGGGAGCTGTTTTTT
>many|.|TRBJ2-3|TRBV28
CASSSRQADTDTQYF
TGTGCCAGCAGTTCCCGTCAAGCGGACACAGATACGCAGTATTTT
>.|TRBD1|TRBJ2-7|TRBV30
CAWEDRGSFEQYF
TGTGCCTGGGAGGACAGGGGAAGTTTCGAGCAGTACTTC
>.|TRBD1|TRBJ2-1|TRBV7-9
CACNTLRDRVNEQFF
TGTGCCTGCAACACCCTGCGGGACAGGGTGAATGAGCAGTTCTTC
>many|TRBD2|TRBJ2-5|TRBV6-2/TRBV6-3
CASSYRGLREAQQETQYF
TGTGCCAGCAGTTACCGGGGGTTGCGGGAGGCACAACAAGAGACCCAGTACTTC
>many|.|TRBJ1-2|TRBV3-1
CASSPREGGHYYGYTF
TGTGCCAGCAGCCCCCGCGAGGGGGGGCATTACTATGGCTACACCTTC
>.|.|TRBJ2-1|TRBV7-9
CASSLGLVLPADEQFF
TGTGCCAGCAGCTTAGGGTTAGTGCTCCCGGCGGATGAGCAGTTCTTC
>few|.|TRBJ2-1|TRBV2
CASSTLVGVTYNEQFF
TGTGCCAGCAGCACCTTAGTGGGAGTGACCTACAATGAGCAGTTCTTC
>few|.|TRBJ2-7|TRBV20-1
CSARAAGLAYEQYF
TGCAGTGCTAGAGCTGCGGGGTTGGCCTACGAGCAGTACTTC
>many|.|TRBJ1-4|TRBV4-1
CASSRDNEKLFF
TGCGCCAGCAGCCGAGACAATGAAAAACTGTTTTTT
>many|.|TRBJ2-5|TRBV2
CAAPGEDGETQYF
TGTGCCGCCCCGGGGGAGGATGGAGAGACCCAGTACTTC
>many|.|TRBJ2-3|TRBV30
CAGWKAFTDTQYF
TGTGCCGGGTGGAAGGCGTTTACAGATACGCAGTATTTT
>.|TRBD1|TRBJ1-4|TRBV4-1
CASSQPRDSNEKLFF
TGCGCCAGCAGCCAACCCCGGGACAGTAATGAAAAACTGTTTTTT
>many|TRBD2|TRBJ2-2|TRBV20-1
CSAREGTSGSFGGELFF
TGCAGTGCTAGGGAAGGGACTAGCGGGAGTTTTGGCGGGGAGCTGTTTTTT
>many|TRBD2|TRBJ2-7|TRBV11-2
CASSPRIGGEQYF
TGTGCCAGCAGCCCCCGAATCGGGGGGGAGCAGTACTTC
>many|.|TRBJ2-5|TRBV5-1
CASSGERETQYF
TGCGCCAGCAGTGGGGAGCGGGAGACCCAGTACTTC
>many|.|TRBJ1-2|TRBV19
CASTTRATLTYGYTF
TGTGCCAGTACCACGAGAGCGACCCTTACCTATGGCTACACCTTC
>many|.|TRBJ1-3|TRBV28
CASSYERMNTIYF
TGTGCCAGCAGCTATGAAAGGATGAACACCATATATTTT
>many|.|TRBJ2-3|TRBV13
CASSFGVSIDTQYF
TGTGCCAGCAGCTTCGGAGTTAGCATAGATACGCAGTATTTT
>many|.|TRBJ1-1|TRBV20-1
CSARWENTEAFF
TGCAGTGCGAGGTGGGAGAACACTGAAGCTTTCTTT
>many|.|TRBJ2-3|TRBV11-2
CASSFRGRLSTDTQYF
TGTGCCAGCAGCTTCAGGGGACGACTAAGCACAGATACGCAGTATTTT
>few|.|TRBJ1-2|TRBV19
CASSIGTPNYGYTF
TGTGCCAGTAGTATAGGCACTCCTAACTATGGCTACACCTTC
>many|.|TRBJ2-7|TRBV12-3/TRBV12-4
CASSFIGAAYEQYF
TGTGCCAGCAGTTTCATCGGGGCAGCTTACGAGCAGTACTTC
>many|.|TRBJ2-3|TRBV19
CASSIVGGDASTDTQYF
TGTGCCAGTAGTATTGTTGGAGGGGATGCCAGCACAGATACGCAGTATTTT
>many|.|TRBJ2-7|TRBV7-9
CASSPSGKTYEQYF
TGTGCCAGCAGTCCCTCGGGGAAAACCTACGAGCAGTACTTC
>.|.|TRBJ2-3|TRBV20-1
CSARTCAFTDTQYF
TGCAGTGCTCGGACTTGCGCCTTCACAGATACGCAGTATTTT
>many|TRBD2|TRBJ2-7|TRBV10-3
CAISDLTSGTYEQYF
TGTGCCATCAGTGATCTTACTAGCGGAACCTACGAGCAGTACTTC
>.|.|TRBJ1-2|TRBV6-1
CASSGWTVSIYGYTF
TGTGCCAGCAGTGGGTGGACAGTATCGATCTATGGCTACACCTTC
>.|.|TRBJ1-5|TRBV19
CASSIREDEGWDQPQHF
TGTGCCAGTAGTATTAGGGAAGACGAGGGCTGGGATCAGCCCCAGCATTTT
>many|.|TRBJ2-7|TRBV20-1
CSARDEGVEKPKPYEQYF
TGCAGTGCTAGAGATGAGGGGGTGGAGAAGCCCAAACCCTACGAGCAGTACTTC
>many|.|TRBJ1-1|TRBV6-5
CASSYTGGNTEAFF
TGTGCCAGCAGTTACACGGGGGGGAACACTGAAGCTTTCTTT
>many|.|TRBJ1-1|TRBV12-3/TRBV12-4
CASSWEKAFF
TGTGCCAGCAGTTGGGAAAAAGCTTTCTTT
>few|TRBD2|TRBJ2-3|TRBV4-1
CASSQLGLSAQDTQYF
TGCGCCAGCAGCCAGCTGGGACTAAGCGCACAAGATACGCAGTATTTT
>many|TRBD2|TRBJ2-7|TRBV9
CASSGEIAGVVDEQYF
TGTGCCAGCAGCGGAGAGATAGCGGGAGTGGTCGACGAGCAGTACTTC
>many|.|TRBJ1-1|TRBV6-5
CASSSAGDTEAFF
TGTGCCAGCAGTTCGGCAGGGGACACTGAAGCTTTCTTT
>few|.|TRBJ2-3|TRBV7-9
CASRLEPPGYF
TGTGCCAGCAGGTTGGAGCCTCCCGGGTATTTT
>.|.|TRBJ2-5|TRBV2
CASSESAGFGQETQYF
TGTGCCAGCAGTGAATCGGCAGGGTTCGGGCAAGAGACCCAGTACTTC
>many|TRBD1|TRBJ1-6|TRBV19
CASSAQGESPLHF
TGTGCCAGTAGTGCACAGGGGGAATCACCCCTCCACTTT
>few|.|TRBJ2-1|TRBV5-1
CASSPTGFRNEQFF
TGCGCCAGCAGCCCTACAGGGTTCAGGAATGAGCAGTTCTTC
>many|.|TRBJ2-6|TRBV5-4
CASSPESGANVLTF
TGTGCCAGCAGCCCGGAAAGCGGGGCCAACGTCCTGACTTTC
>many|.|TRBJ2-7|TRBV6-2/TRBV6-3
CASVRLDAGGYEQYF
TGTGCCAGCGTACGGTTGGACGCCGGGGGCTACGAGCAGTACTTC
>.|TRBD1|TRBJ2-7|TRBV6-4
CASSKPDRDHEQYF
TGTGCCAGCAGTAAACCGGACAGGGACCACGAGCAGTACTTC
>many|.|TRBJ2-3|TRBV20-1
CSARGTGAGDTQYF
TGCAGTGCTAGGGGAACAGGCGCCGGAGATACGCAGTATTTT